The 21 T cell receptor beta chains presented below share a single source sample, sequenced in a study of radiation and T cells in renal cell carcinoma. Assay used: immunoSEQ multiplex PCR; TCRdb lists only in-frame clones, some missing. The table shows roughly 86,000 clones, with over 80% occurring only once. Indicated time point: blood 4 weeks post-SBRT, at nephrectomy. Regarding treatment: 15 Gy SBRT to primary tumor, nephrectomy 4 weeks later. Here the sequenced sample was blood, taken from a patient whose treatment included radiotherapy and nephrectomy. The receptors were gathered from a man over 45 with renal cell carcinoma.

This chain connects TRBV4-3 to TRBJ1-2, with a tentative D call TRBD1 (5 bases). Germline loops: CDR1 LGHNA, CDR2 YSLEER. Trimming took off 0 bases at V and 1 base at J, with 21 bases between the two ends. There are 19 residues in the CDR3. The CDR3 reads CASSQDIGRGAFRNYGYTF. The CDR3 DNA reads TGCGCCAGCAGCCAAGATATTGGGAGAGGGGCATTTCGTAACTATGGCTACACCTTC.

The rearrangement joins TRBV7-2 to TRBJ2-7; D unresolved. Trimming stripped 2 bases from V and 7 bases from J, with 12 bases between. This CDR3 is 13 amino acids long. Germline lookup yields CDR1 SGHTA and CDR2 FQGNSA. CDR3 residues: CASSLTQTREQYF. The CDR3 DNA is TGTGCCAGCAGCTTAACCCAGACCCGGGAGCAGTACTTC.

V and J are TRBV28 and TRBJ2-1, with 10 bases fitting TRBD2. The CDR3 runs to 16 residues. V lost 7 bases to trimming and J lost 2 bases; unmatched junction nucleotides: 8. CDR1 and CDR2 from the germline V gene are MDHEN and SYDVKM. The CDR3 spells CASNPYGTSAYNEQFF. The CDR3, as DNA: TGTGCCAGCAATCCCTACGGGACTAGCGCCTACAATGAGCAGTTCTTC.

The chain carries TRBV28 and TRBJ2-7; 8 nucleotides agree with TRBD2. The V and J ends lost 8 bases and 4 bases, in that order; junction bases with no gene match: 10. The CDR3 covers 14 residues. From germline, CDR1 is MDHEN and CDR2 SYDVKM. This chain's CDR3 is CASVAGLSLYEQYF. CDR3 nucleotides: TGTGCCAGCGTAGCGGGACTTTCCCTATACGAGCAGTACTTC. Full variable domain (remainder filled in from reference TRBV28 and TRBJ2-7): DVKVTQSSRYLVKRTGEKVFLECVQDMDHENMFWYRQDPGLGLRLIYFSYDVKMKEKGDIPEGYSVSREKKERFSLILESASTNQTSMYLCASVAGLSLYEQYFGPGTRLTVT.

The rearrangement joins TRBV2 to TRBJ2-3, with TRBD2 matching over 12 bases. The length of the CDR3 is 15 residues. Germline V lookup: CDR1 SNHLY, CDR2 FYNNEI. V lost 7 bases to trimming and J lost 1 base; unmatched junction nucleotides: 3. CDR3 DNA sequence: TGTGCCAGCAAGCTAGCGGGGGGGGGCACAGATACGCAGTATTTT. It yields the protein CASKLAGGGTDTQYF.

The CDR3 region is CASSHTGTYNTEAFF. The CDR3 region has the DNA TGTGCCAGCAGTCATACCGGGACATACAACACTGAAGCTTTCTTT. V usage is TRBV2 and J usage is TRBJ1-1, with D possibly being TRBD1 (6 bases). Trimming stripped 5 bases from V and 2 bases from J, with 15 bases between. The CDR3 spans 15 residues. CDR1 is SNHLY, CDR2 FYNNEI, per germline.

This clone was seen only once. J is TRBJ1-5 and V is TRBV10-3, with unresolved D. CDR1 and CDR2 (germline): ENHRY, SYGVKD. The CDR3 is 13 residues long. Between the trimmed V and J ends, which lost 4 bases and 4 bases, there was a span of 8 bases. CDR3 residues: CAISVEGNQPQHF. The CDR3 nucleotides are TGTGCCATCAGTGTCGAAGGTAATCAGCCCCAGCATTTT.

V usage is TRBV7-7 and J usage is TRBJ2-3; D possibly corresponds to TRBD2 (5 bases). This CDR3 spans 13 amino acids. Germline V gene lookup returns CDR1 SSHAT and CDR2 FNYEAQ (reference sequence). DNA of the CDR3: TGTGCTACCAGCGCTCAAGGGAGCGATACGCAGTATTTT. Amino acid sequence: CATSAQGSDTQYF.

The CDR3 DNA follows: TGTGCCAGTGCCTCAGGCTACGAGCAGTACTTC. Its translation: CASASGYEQYF. The rearrangement joins TRBV19 to TRBJ2-7; D is ambiguous. Trimming stripped 8 bases from V and 3 bases from J, with 8 bases between. CDR1 is LNHDA, CDR2 SQIVND, per germline (reference sequence). The CDR3 runs 11 residues.

This rearrangement joins TRBV28 to TRBJ2-7, with 10 nucleotides matching TRBD2. This CDR3 is 16 amino acids long. Germline CDR1 and CDR2: MDHEN and SYDVKM. The junction had 9 bases not matched to a gene; V was cut back by 5 bases and J by 2 bases. The CDR3 nucleotides read TGTGCCAGCAGTCCCTCCCTAGCGGGAGTGACCTACGAGCAGTACTTC. This sequence encodes CASSPSLAGVTYEQYF.

J is TRBJ2-1 and V is TRBV4-3; a possible D gene is TRBD2 (5 bases). V lost 1 base, J lost 12 bases, and 13 bases lay in between. This CDR3 is 13 amino acids long. Germline CDR1 and CDR2: LGHNA and YSLEER. The CDR3 bases are TGCGCCAGCAGCCAAGTTCTAGAGAGGGCGCAGTTCTTC. This gives the protein CASSQVLERAQFF.

The chain carries TRBV5-1 and TRBJ2-7; D is ambiguous. The CDR3 consists of 14 residues. Trimming stripped 4 bases from V and 0 bases from J, with 11 bases between. Per germline, CDR1 SGHRS and CDR2 YFSETQ. The CDR3: CASSPPGNSYEQYF. The CDR3 DNA reads TGCGCCAGCAGCCCTCCAGGCAACTCCTACGAGCAGTACTTC.

The chain is built from TRBV29-1 and TRBJ1-2, with a tentative D call TRBD1 (6 bases). This CDR3 has 13 residues. Germline V gene lookup returns CDR1 SQVTM and CDR2 ANQGSEA. With 7 bases removed from V and 7 bases from J, the gap between germline ends came to 19 bases. CDR3 loop: CSAGQSGASGYTF. The CDR3 DNA sequence: TGCAGCGCCGGACAGAGCGGGGCTTCTGGCTACACCTTC.

V is TRBV5-4 and J is TRBJ1-3; the D is unclear. Germline lookup yields CDR1 SGHNT and CDR2 YYREEE (reference sequence). V was clipped by 0 bases and J by 0 bases, with 7 bases between them. This CDR3 is built from 15 residues. The CDR3 coding sequence is TGTGCCAGCAGCTTGGGTCAAAACTCTGGAAACACCATATATTTT. Protein: CASSLGQNSGNTIYF.

The rearrangement uses TRBV28 and TRBJ1-5; D not resolved. V was pared by 7 bases and J by 7 bases, with 11 bases between. Germline V gene sequence: CDR1 MDHEN, CDR2 SYDVKM. The CDR3 covers 12 residues. The DNA of the CDR3 is TGTGCCAGCAAGGTTTCGGACCAGCCCCAGCATTTT. Translated: CASKVSDQPQHF.

The gene calls are TRBV5-4 and TRBJ2-3; D not certain. The CDR3 runs to 13 residues. Germline V gene lookup returns CDR1 SGHNT and CDR2 YYREEE (reference sequence). V lost 10 bases, J lost 2 bases, and 14 bases lay in between. The CDR3 is CAYRASYTDTQYF. The DNA of the CDR3 is TGTGCCTATCGAGCGAGCTACACAGATACGCAGTATTTT.

The chain couples TRBV6-4 to TRBJ1-1; D possibly corresponds to TRBD1 (6 bases). Deletions cut 3 bases from V and 4 bases from J, with 9 bases between. Germline CDR1 MRHNA, CDR2 SNTAGT. The CDR3 has 13 amino acids. The CDR3 DNA sequence: TGTGCCAGCAGTGAACAAGGGGGCACTGAAGCTTTCTTT. Protein product: CASSEQGGTEAFF.

This chain uses TRBV5-1 with TRBJ2-7, with 8 bases matching TRBD1. The CDR3 sequence is 15 residues long. The germline V gene has CDR1 SGHRS and CDR2 YFSETQ. The V gene end was trimmed by 4 bases and the J gene end by 3 bases; junction bases not matched to a gene: 9. CDR3 residues: CASSLTGQDSYEQYF. The CDR3 DNA reads as TGCGCCAGCAGCCTTACGGGACAGGACAGCTACGAGCAGTACTTC.

The J gene is TRBJ2-1, the V gene TRBV2; no clear D. From germline, CDR1 is SNHLY and CDR2 FYNNEI. V was cut by 2 bases and J by 7 bases, with 9 bases left in between. This CDR3 is 13 amino acids long. This CDR3 is CASSEKGWNEQFF. The DNA of the CDR3 is TGTGCCAGCAGTGAAAAGGGCTGGAATGAGCAGTTCTTC.

The gene calls are TRBV4-3 and TRBJ2-5; D tentatively fits TRBD1 or TRBD2 (5 bases each). This CDR3 region has 15 residues. Germline CDR1 and CDR2: LGHNA and YSLEER. V was pared by 0 bases and J by 4 bases, with 12 bases between. In DNA form, the CDR3 reads TGCGCCAGCAGCCAAGACCAGGGTGGGGGAGAGACCCAGTACTTC. Translation gives CASSQDQGGGETQYF.

The V gene is TRBV4-1, the J gene TRBJ2-1; TRBD2 agrees at 10 bases. Germline V gene lookup returns CDR1 MGHRA and CDR2 YSYEKL. V lost 2 bases to trimming and J lost 7 bases; unmatched junction nucleotides: 8. This CDR3 spans 16 amino acids. CDR3 protein: CASSQHLAGDTNEQFF. As DNA, the CDR3 is TGCGCCAGCAGCCAACATCTAGCGGGAGACACGAATGAGCAGTTCTTC.